A selection of T cell receptor beta chains follows, all from one sample in a study of blood T cell repertoires in COVID-19. Using immunoSEQ multiplex PCR, the repertoire was profiled, and TCRdb retains in-frame clones only, with some absent. Of about 94,000 clones in the sample, roughly 80% are singletons; the top ten hold under 20%. The sample taken for sequencing was peripheral blood. The receptors were sampled from a human donor in a cohort sampled during active COVID-19. Both conserved end residues are trimmed from each CDR3.

v_call	j_call	cdr3_aa
TRBV7-6	TRBJ2-7	ASSLALAGGNEQY
TRBV5-1	TRBJ1-6	ASSTGLMGSRSYNSPLH
TRBV29-1	TRBJ2-1	SAHGQVPKSSYNEQF
TRBV28	TRBJ1-3	ASSPGTVSGNTIY
TRBV20-1	TRBJ1-2	SAFKLGGYT
TRBV4-2	TRBJ1-1	ASSQGQVGDTEAF
TRBV18	TRBJ2-7	ASSFGLAGEGYEQY
TRBV7-9	TRBJ2-7	ASSRGQGYEQY
TRBV18	TRBJ1-5	ASSPQGAGQPQH
TRBV28	TRBJ1-6	ASIRGTGGSPLH
TRBV24-1	TRBJ1-4	ATSDRADEKLF
TRBV28	TRBJ1-5	ASTAGMKTQPQH
TRBV29-1	TRBJ1-4	SVVRGQDEKLF
TRBV10-3	TRBJ1-6	AIATGSDSPLH
TRBV5-1	TRBJ2-7	ASSVLGTVDYEQY
TRBV3-1/TRBV3-2	TRBJ2-5	ASSRRVAGSRTQY
TRBV7-6	TRBJ2-7	ASSLGPPDGTGFNEQY
TRBV27	TRBJ1-4	ASSLFGQGGEKLF
TRBV2	TRBJ2-1	ASRTTRNNEQF
TRBV10-1	TRBJ2-2	ASSPGGSGELF
TRBV5-1	TRBJ2-1	ASSFTGGNEQF
TRBV28	TRBJ1-2	ASSSRGYGYT